Detailed here is one TCR beta chain. Trimming cost V 5 bases and J 0 bases, with 10 bases left between them. This CDR3 is 15 amino acids long. From germline, CDR1 is KGHDR and CDR2 SFDVKD. In the study's own analysis: By means of reference gene primer amplification, nucleated cell counts were estimated. Assay used: immunoSEQ multiplex PCR; TCRdb lists only in-frame clones, some missing. Clonal size and the V and J genes are those of that table, whereas D and trimming came from the DNA. The table includes about 25,000 clones, about nine tenths detected once. The data were taken from a study of blood T cell repertoires in COVID-19. In the study overall: Italy, Spain and the United States were the sources of the convalescent and acute COVID-19 samples. From T cells, B-cell-depleted T cells, or PBMCs came the material, which was cDNA or gDNA.

The chain employs TRBV24-1 and TRBJ2-1; no definite D call. The sequencing sample was made of peripheral blood. The sequence was collected from a man between 50 and 59 years old with active COVID-19. The DNA of the CDR3 is TGTGCCACCAGTGTAGAGTATAGCTCCTACAATGAGCAGTTCTTC. It yields the protein CATSVEYSSYNEQFF.